The 23 T cell receptor beta chains below all came from one sample that was sequenced in a study of spatial heterogeneity in lung cancer. Points from the study as a whole: Counts of expanded alpha and beta TCRs within tumors tracked the tumor nonsynonymous mutation count.

These receptors' targets are unknown. One entry per CDR3 protein results from TCRdb running MiXCR on the 5' RACE reads. The sample contains roughly 28,000 distinct CDR3 sequences, 7% to 7.5% of which appear only once. Stated time point: sample taken at primary tumor resection. This material consisted of lung tumor tissue, taken at surgery. All receptors derive from a male donor with early-stage non-small cell lung cancer.

This clonotype was seen many times. The chain joins TRBV28 to TRBJ1-1; possibly TRBD1 for D (5 bases). CDR3 size: 16 residues. CDR1 is MDHEN and CDR2 is SYDVKM in the germline V gene. Between the trimmed V and J ends, which lost 4 bases and 3 bases, there was a span of 18 bases. The CDR3: CASSSLPGPGDTEAFF. The CDR3 DNA reads TGTGCCAGCAGTTCCCTGCCGGGGCCGGGCGACACTGAAGCTTTCTTT.

The table lists this clonotype with many counts. The chain links TRBV24-1 to TRBJ1-4, with D uncertain. Germline V lookup: CDR1 KGHDR, CDR2 SFDVKD. The ends were cut back, 4 bases at V and 7 bases at J, with 9 bases in the middle. The CDR3 runs 13 residues. Here the CDR3 reads CATSDSRSEKLFF. The CDR3, as DNA: TGTGCCACCAGTGACAGCCGCTCTGAAAAACTGTTTTTT.

This clonotype was detected ten times or more. The V gene is TRBV2, the J gene TRBJ1-6; no firm D call. V was cut by 6 bases and J by 8 bases, with 14 bases left in between. Germline CDR1 and CDR2: SNHLY and FYNNEI. The CDR3 spans 14 residues. The chain's CDR3 is CASSEDGRDSPLHF. Here the CDR3 DNA reads TGTGCCAGCAGCGAGGATGGCCGGGATTCACCCCTCCACTTT. The whole variable domain, remainder taken from reference TRBV2 and TRBJ1-6, is EPEVTQTPSHQVTQMGQEVILRCVPISNHLYFYWYRQILGQKVEFLVSFYNNEISEKSEIFDDQFSVERPDGSNFTLKIRSTKLEDSAMYFCASSEDGRDSPLHFGNGTRLTVT.

The sample holds a few counts of this clonotype. The chain uses TRBV7-2 and TRBJ2-3; 9 bases agree with TRBD1. The germline V gene encodes CDR1 SGHTA and CDR2 FQGNSA. The CDR3 is 14 amino acids. J gave up 4 bases and V 3 bases, and 2 bases lay outside the gene matches. Here the CDR3 reads CASSLDRGADTQYF. In DNA form, the CDR3 reads TGTGCCAGCAGCTTGGACAGGGGCGCAGATACGCAGTATTTT.

This clonotype showed up many times. The gene calls are TRBV5-1 and TRBJ2-3; 8 positions agree with TRBD1. Unmatched junction bases numbered 8, after V lost 4 bases and J lost 4 bases. The V gene's germline CDR1 is SGHRS and CDR2 YFSETQ. The length of the CDR3 is 15 residues. As DNA, the CDR3 is TGCGCCAGCAGCCTTCAGGGGGCTCGCGCAGATACGCAGTATTTT. It codes for CASSLQGARADTQYF.

The V and J genes are TRBV28 and TRBJ2-5; D unclear. Germline V gene sequence: CDR1 MDHEN, CDR2 SYDVKM. The CDR3 is 14 residues long. Trimming left V 5 bases short and J 7 bases short, with 17 bases between. The CDR3 DNA is TGTGCCAGCAGTCCCTGGGTCTCCGGCGGGACCCAGTACTTC. Translation gives CASSPWVSGGTQYF.

This clonotype occurred a few times. The chain uses TRBV10-2 and TRBJ2-1; the match to TRBD2 covers 9 bases. Germline CDR1 reads WSHSY; CDR2 reads SAAADI. V lost 0 bases to trimming and J lost 5 bases; unmatched junction nucleotides: 5. This CDR3 contains 16 residues. CDR3 nucleotide sequence: TGCGCCAGCAGTGAGTCGGCGGGGGGGCCGGACAATGAGCAGTTCTTC. It encodes CASSESAGGPDNEQFF.

The chain carries TRBV6-2 or TRBV6-3 and TRBJ1-5; D not resolved. This CDR3 has 13 amino acids. V lost 2 bases and J 4 bases, leaving 6 bases between the germline ends. The germline V gene has CDR1 MNHEY and CDR2 SVGEGT. CDR3 protein: CASSYGGNQPQHF. The CDR3 nucleotides read TGTGCCAGCAGTTACGGCGGGAATCAGCCCCAGCATTTT.

This clonotype was counted only a few times. The chain carries TRBV7-2 and TRBJ2-7; a weak D match, TRBD1 (6 bases). Looked up from germline, CDR1 is SGHTA and CDR2 is FQGNSA. The CDR3 runs to 15 residues. The ends were cut back, 5 bases at V and 6 bases at J, with 20 bases in the middle. In DNA, the CDR3 is TGTGCCAGCAGCCTCCAGGGGATGCCAACCTCCGAGCAGTACTTC. This encodes CASSLQGMPTSEQYF.

This clonotype was seen a handful of times. This rearrangement joins TRBV18 to TRBJ2-7, with TRBD1 matching 8 bases. The CDR3 has 14 amino acids. With 2 bases clipped from V and 6 bases from J, the junction kept 6 bases outside the gene matches. Germline V CDR1 and CDR2: KGHSH, LQKENI. CDR3 loop: CASSPGQGDREQYF. The CDR3 DNA sequence: TGTGCCAGCTCACCAGGACAGGGAGACCGCGAGCAGTACTTC.

This clonotype was seen more than once but under ten times. V gene TRBV7-2 combines with J gene TRBJ2-3, with D unclear. V dropped 5 bases and J dropped 6 bases, with 15 bases sitting between them. The CDR3 is 14 amino acids. CDR1 and CDR2 (germline): SGHTA, FQGNSA. The CDR3 spells CASSLNSVGDTQYF. The CDR3 nucleotides read TGTGCCAGCAGCCTCAATTCGGTTGGCGATACGCAGTATTTT.

This clonotype has a count of ten or more. The rearrangement links TRBV9 to TRBJ2-2, with D perhaps assigned TRBD1 or TRBD2 (5 bases each). Trimming shortened V by 0 bases and J by 6 bases, and 6 bases separated the two germline ends. The germline V gene has CDR1 SGDLS and CDR2 YYNGEE. This CDR3 contains 13 residues. The CDR3 DNA reads TGTGCCAGCAGCGTAGTGGGGGCCGGGGAGCTGTTTTTT. Translation: CASSVVGAGELFF.

At least ten counts were recorded for this clonotype. The CDR3 nucleotides read TGCGCCAGCAGCCAGAGTAGGTACGAGCAGTACTTC. This codes for CASSQSRYEQYF. The chain has TRBV10-2 and TRBJ2-7; D gene uncertain. CDR1 and CDR2 from the germline V gene are WSHSY and SAAADI. Trimming took 6 bases from V and 4 from J, leaving 10 bases between them. CDR3 length: 12 residues.

The chain employs TRBV20-1 and TRBJ2-6, with D unclear. Germline V gene data show CDR1 as DFQATT and CDR2 as SNEGSKA (reference sequence). V was pared by 6 bases and J by 2 bases, with 11 bases between. This CDR3 is built from 14 residues. The chain's CDR3 is CSATERAGANVLTF. The CDR3, as DNA: TGCAGTGCCACAGAAAGAGCTGGGGCCAACGTCCTGACTTTC.

There are a few counts of this clonotype. This chain's CDR3 is CASSPSSERYYEQYF. The CDR3 region has the DNA TGTGCCAGCAGCCCGTCTTCGGAACGATACTACGAGCAGTACTTC. This chain links TRBV7-2 with TRBJ2-7, with D uncertain. V dropped 5 bases and J dropped 3 bases, with 17 bases sitting between them. The CDR3 is 15 residues long. Germline V gene data show CDR1 as SGHTA and CDR2 as FQGNSA.

In its sample, this clonotype was seen many times. The chain links TRBV6-5 to TRBJ1-1, with D possibly being TRBD1 (6 bases). The CDR3 contains 13 residues. The V end lost 7 bases, the J end lost 10 bases, and 19 bases lay between the germline ends. CDR1 is MNHEY, CDR2 SVGAGI, per germline. CDR3 residues: CASTQPQGRIAFF. In DNA form, the CDR3 reads TGTGCCAGCACTCAACCACAGGGTAGGATAGCTTTCTTT.

This clonotype was observed at least ten times. The genes are TRBV7-9 and TRBJ2-1, with TRBD1 matching 8 bases. Germline-derived CDR1 and CDR2 are SEHNR and FQNEAQ (reference sequence). Trimming cost V 5 bases and J 4 bases; bases outside gene matches: 10. The CDR3 extends over 16 amino acids. Here the CDR3 reads CASSRVGQGRYNEQFF. Written as DNA, the CDR3 is TGTGCCAGCAGCCGGGTTGGACAGGGCAGGTACAATGAGCAGTTCTTC.

The CDR3 coding sequence is TGTGCCAGCACCAAATCCCAGGGCCCCTATGGCTACACCTTC. Its protein is CASTKSQGPYGYTF. V and J are TRBV7-2 and TRBJ1-2; D might be TRBD1 (5 bases). CDR1 and CDR2 from the germline V gene are SGHTA and FQGNSA. Between the trimmed V and J ends, which lost 7 bases and 4 bases, there was a span of 16 bases. The CDR3 has 14 amino acids.

This clonotype was seen repeatedly, ten times or more. The chain uses TRBV6-2 or TRBV6-3 and TRBJ2-6; D gene ambiguous. Trimming left V 7 bases short and J 0 bases short, with 16 bases between. Germline V gene data show CDR1 as MNHEY and CDR2 as SVGEGT. The CDR3 is 17 amino acids. The CDR3, as DNA: TGTGCCAGCACCCCCTTGCGCGGTGCCTCTGGGGCCAACGTCCTGACTTTC. This translates into CASTPLRGASGANVLTF.

This clonotype was detected many times. The V and J genes are TRBV20-1 and TRBJ1-4, with D hard to call. Trimming removed 0 bases at V and 0 bases at J, with 5 bases between. The CDR3 loop spans 14 amino acids. In germline, CDR1 is DFQATT, CDR2 SNEGSKA (reference sequence). The CDR3 region has the DNA TGCAGTGCTAGAGATACACCAACTAATGAAAAACTGTTTTTT. Its translation is CSARDTPTNEKLFF.

The chain uses TRBV28 and TRBJ2-7, with D possibly matching TRBD1 (5 bases). V lost 4 bases, J lost 3 bases, and 16 bases lay in between. The CDR3 loop spans 15 amino acids. Looked up from germline, CDR1 is MDHEN and CDR2 is SYDVKM. CDR3 protein: CASSSRVLRIYEQYF. CDR3 coding DNA: TGTGCCAGCAGTTCCAGGGTATTAAGGATCTACGAGCAGTACTTC.

This clonotype was found a few times. The CDR3 region has the DNA TGTGCCAGCAGCCCCGGACAGGGGGGTGGCTACACCTTC. Its protein is CASSPGQGGGYTF. The V gene is TRBV28, the J gene TRBJ1-2, with 10 bases aligning to TRBD1. J gave up 7 bases and V 6 bases, and 5 bases lay outside the gene matches. Germline assignment: CDR1 MDHEN and CDR2 SYDVKM. CDR3 size: 13 residues.

The sample holds many counts of this clonotype. This chain uses TRBV7-9 with TRBJ1-1; D possibly corresponds to TRBD1 (6 bases). V was clipped by 0 bases and J by 8 bases, with 10 bases between them. The germline CDR1 and CDR2 sequences are SEHNR and FQNEAQ (reference sequence). There are 13 residues in the CDR3. CDR3 nucleotides: TGTGCCAGCAGCTTAGCGGACAGCCTAGAAGCTTTCTTT. Residues: CASSLADSLEAFF.